These 10 T cell receptor beta chains came from one sample sequenced in a study of blood T cells in healthy people across ages. It was with a sample-barcoded 5' primer and a J-beta primer mix that a second PCR of roughly 6 to 12 cycles was run. TCRdb processed the 5' RACE reads anew with MiXCR; each CDR3 protein has one entry. The sample has fewer than 900,000 distinct CDR3 sequences, 40% to 45% seen once; the top ten hold 20% to 25%. The sample comprised blood. These receptors all stem from an older woman in good health.

This clonotype was counted only a few times. The chain joins TRBV24-1 to TRBJ1-2; no firm D call. This CDR3 has 11 residues. Germline CDR1 reads KGHDR; CDR2 reads SFDVKD. Trimming pared 4 bases from V and 7 bases from J, leaving 6 bases between. This CDR3 is CATSEYSGYTF. The CDR3 coding sequence is TGTGCCACCAGTGAATATTCTGGCTACACCTTC.

The CDR3 loop is CASTGESSYEQYF. The DNA of the CDR3 is TGTGCCAGTACAGGGGAGAGCTCCTACGAGCAGTACTTC. The chain couples TRBV2 to TRBJ2-7; TRBD1 agrees at 7 bases. CDR1 is SNHLY, CDR2 FYNNEI, per germline. The CDR3 loop spans 13 amino acids. With V trimmed by 9 bases and J by 0 bases, 5 bases remained unmatched.

This CDR3 is CASSLWASGTNNEQFF. DNA of the CDR3: TGTGCCAGCAGTTTATGGGCCAGCGGGACGAACAATGAGCAGTTCTTC. V is TRBV6-6 and J is TRBJ2-1, with 7 bases fitting TRBD2. The trim removed 4 bases at V and 5 bases at J, leaving 11 bases unmatched. CDR1 is MNHNY and CDR2 is SVGAGI in the germline V gene (reference sequence). The CDR3 runs 16 residues.

This chain uses TRBV12-3 or TRBV12-4 with TRBJ2-1, with D possibly TRBD2 on 7 matching bases. The CDR3 covers 16 residues. The germline V and J ends were trimmed by 3 bases and 3 bases, with 15 bases remaining between them. CDR3 in DNA: TGTGCCAGCAGTTTCGGGGGGCTAGAAGTCTACAATGAGCAGTTCTTC. This codes for CASSFGGLEVYNEQFF.

This clonotype showed up just a few times. This chain joins TRBV27 and TRBJ2-3; D is unresolved. The germline gives CDR1 MNHEY, CDR2 SMNVEV (reference sequence). V shed 1 base and J shed 0 bases, with 5 bases lying between them. This CDR3 spans 14 amino acids. CDR3 nucleotides: TGTGCCAGCAGTTTATTCTTTAGCACAGATACGCAGTATTTT. Protein product: CASSLFFSTDTQYF.

This clonotype was counted a few times. V is TRBV28 and J is TRBJ2-1, with D possibly being TRBD1 (6 bases). The CDR3 contains 16 residues. Germline CDR1 reads MDHEN; CDR2 reads SYDVKM. V lost 5 bases and J 0 bases, leaving 14 bases between the germline ends. CDR3: CASSPAGTPSYNEQFF. DNA for the CDR3: TGTGCCAGCAGTCCTGCCGGGACACCCTCCTACAATGAGCAGTTCTTC.

This clonotype appeared a single time. The rearrangement links TRBV20-1 to TRBJ2-1; D is uncertain. CDR3 length: 13 residues. Germline V gives CDR1 DFQATT, CDR2 SNEGSKA (reference sequence). The germline V and J ends were trimmed by 2 bases and 3 bases, with 8 bases remaining between them. This chain's CDR3 is CSARRSDYNEQFF. The CDR3 DNA reads TGCAGTGCTAGAAGGTCCGACTACAATGAGCAGTTCTTC.

On this clonotype: The junction and the germline gene differ at one end; a read error may be behind it. The V gene is TRBV12-3 or TRBV12-4, the J gene TRBJ2-7; 7 positions match TRBD2. CDR3 size: 12 residues. CDR3 DNA sequence: TGTGCCGGCAGTTTCGGGGGGATCGAGCAGTACTTC. Residues: CAGSFGGIEQYF.

V gene TRBV7-6 combines with J gene TRBJ2-7; 10 nucleotides line up with TRBD1. Germline assignment: CDR1 SGHVS and CDR2 FNYEAQ. This CDR3 has 15 residues. V lost 0 bases to trimming and J lost 5 bases; unmatched junction nucleotides: 4. CDR3 protein: CASSLAGTGDHEQYF. DNA of the CDR3: TGTGCCAGCAGCTTAGCGGGGACAGGGGATCACGAGCAGTACTTC.

This chain joins TRBV20-1 and TRBJ1-2, with D hard to call. V was clipped by 1 base and J by 3 bases, with 15 bases between them. Germline CDR1 reads DFQATT; CDR2 reads SNEGSKA (reference sequence). The CDR3 is 15 amino acids. The CDR3 sequence is CSARGGTGFDYGYTF. CDR3 DNA: TGCAGTGCTAGAGGGGGAACCGGTTTTGACTATGGCTACACCTTC.